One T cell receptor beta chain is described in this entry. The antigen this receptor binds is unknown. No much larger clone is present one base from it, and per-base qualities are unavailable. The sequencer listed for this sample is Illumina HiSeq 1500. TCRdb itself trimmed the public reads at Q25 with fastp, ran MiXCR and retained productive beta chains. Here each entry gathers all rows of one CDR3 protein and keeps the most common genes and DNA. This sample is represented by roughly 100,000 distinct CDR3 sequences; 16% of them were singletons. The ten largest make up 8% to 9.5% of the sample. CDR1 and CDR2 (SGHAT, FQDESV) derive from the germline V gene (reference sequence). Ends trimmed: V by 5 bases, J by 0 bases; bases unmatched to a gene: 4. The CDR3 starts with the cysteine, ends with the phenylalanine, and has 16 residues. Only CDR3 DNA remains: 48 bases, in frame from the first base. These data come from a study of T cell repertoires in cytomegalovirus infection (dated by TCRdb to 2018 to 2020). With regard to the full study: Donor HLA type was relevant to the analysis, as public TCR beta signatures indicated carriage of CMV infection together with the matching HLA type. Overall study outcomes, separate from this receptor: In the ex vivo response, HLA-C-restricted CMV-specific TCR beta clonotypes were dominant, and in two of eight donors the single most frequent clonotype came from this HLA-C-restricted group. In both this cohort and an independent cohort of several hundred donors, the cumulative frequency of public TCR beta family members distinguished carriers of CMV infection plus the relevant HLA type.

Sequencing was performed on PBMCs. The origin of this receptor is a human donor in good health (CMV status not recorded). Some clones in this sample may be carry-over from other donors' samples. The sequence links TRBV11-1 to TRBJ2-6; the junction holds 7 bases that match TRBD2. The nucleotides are TGTGCCAGCAGCCCGGGAGGTAACTCTGGGGCCAACGTCCTGACTTTC. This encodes CASSPGGNSGANVLTF. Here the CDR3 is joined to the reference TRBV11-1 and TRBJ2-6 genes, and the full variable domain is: EAEVAQSPRYKITEKSQAVAFWCDPISGHATLYWYRQILGQGPELLVQFQDESVVDDSQLPKDRFSAERLKGVDSTLKIQPAELGDSAMYLCASSPGGNSGANVLTFGAGSRLTVL.